The rows below give T cell receptor beta chains drawn from one sample of a study of molecular identifiers for immune sequencing clone quantification. TCRdb used MiXCR to reprocess the PCR reads, holding one entry per CDR3 protein. The sample lists 85,000 to 100,000 distinct CDR3 sequences, 20% to 25% occurring once. Sample: naive CD8+ T cells from blood, with Jurkat cell RNA spiked in. Receptors were obtained from a human donor in good health. Some libraries in this study had Jurkat cell RNA spiked in. Both conserved end residues are part of each CDR3. Each record gives: clone size, J gene, V gene, D gene, CDR3 protein, CDR3 DNA. A D gene is named only where the DNA matches it firmly. For some rows the clone size is stated as once, few or many, or as a class when expanded; others skip it.

many TRBJ1-5 TRBV20-1 NA CSARDIMTGYNQPQHF TGCAGTGCTAGAGACATAATGACGGGATACAATCAGCCCCAGCATTTT
NA TRBJ1-1 TRBV27 NA CASSVQTNTEAFF TGTGCCAGCAGTGTACAGACGAACACTGAAGCTTTCTTT
NA TRBJ2-7 TRBV27 NA CASSFHAWGTNRGEQYF TGTGCCAGCAGTTTCCACGCTTGGGGGACAAATCGGGGAGAGCAGTACTTC
many TRBJ2-5 TRBV7-6 NA CASSLGGTETQYF TGTGCCAGCAGCTTAGGAGGGACGGAGACCCAGTACTTC
few TRBJ2-2 TRBV4-3 NA CASRPDYLGGELFF TGCGCCAGCAGACCTGACTACCTTGGCGGGGAGCTGTTTTTT
NA TRBJ2-5 TRBV7-6 NA CATRETYQETRYF TGTGCCACCCGGGAGACGTACCAAGAGACCCGGTACTTC
many TRBJ2-7 TRBV28 NA CASSPPGRVSYEQYF TGTGCCAGCAGTCCGCCGGGCAGGGTGTCCTACGAGCAGTACTTC
many TRBJ2-1 TRBV29-1 NA CSVEEGGRYNEQFF TGCAGCGTTGAAGAGGGTGGGAGGTACAATGAGCAGTTCTTC
NA TRBJ2-3 TRBV12-3/TRBV12-4 NA CAGSPPTLPPTDTQYF TGTGCCGGCAGTCCCCCGACCCTGCCCCCCACAGATACGCAGTATTTT
many TRBJ2-6 TRBV28 NA CASRVTPGANVLTF TGTGCCAGCAGGGTAACCCCTGGGGCCAACGTCCTGACTTTC
NA TRBJ2-7 TRBV10-3 NA CAISDQEGTYEQYF TGTGCCATCAGTGATCAGGAGGGGACCTACGAGCAGTACTTC
many TRBJ1-4 TRBV4-1 NA CASSQARNEKLFF TGCGCCAGCAGCCAAGCGCGTAATGAAAAACTGTTTTTT
many TRBJ2-1 TRBV7-2 TRBD2 CASSLYGTSGYNEQFF TGTGCCAGCAGCTTATACGGGACTAGCGGATACAATGAGCAGTTCTTC
NA TRBJ2-5 TRBV7-8 TRBD2 CASSSGLAGTETQYF TGTGCCAGCAGCTCGGGACTAGCGGGGACGGAGACCCAGTACTTC
many TRBJ2-3 TRBV6-4 TRBD2 CASSETSGSADTQYF TGTGCCAGCAGTGAGACTAGCGGGAGCGCAGATACGCAGTATTTT
many TRBJ1-5 TRBV2 NA CASSSGGPQHF TGTGCCAGCAGTTCAGGTGGGCCCCAGCATTTT
few TRBJ2-6 TRBV5-4 NA CAGSLLGTGANVLTF TGTGCCGGCAGCCTCCTAGGGACCGGGGCCAACGTCCTGACTTTC
NA TRBJ1-1 TRBV4-3 NA CASSQDSVRLNTEAFF TGCGCCAGCAGCCAAGATTCGGTCAGACTGAACACTGAAGCTTTCTTT
many TRBJ2-7 TRBV5-1 NA CASRPTGDREQYF TGCGCCAGCAGGCCGACAGGAGATAGGGAGCAGTACTTC
many TRBJ2-1 TRBV29-1 NA CSVELRSSYNEQFF TGCAGCGTTGAACTCCGAAGCTCCTACAATGAGCAGTTCTTC
many TRBJ2-4 TRBV7-9 TRBD1 CASGQGVSDKNIQYF TGTGCCAGCGGACAGGGCGTTTCAGACAAAAACATTCAGTACTTC
NA TRBJ1-3 TRBV7-9 NA CASTSGSGNAIYF TGTGCCAGCACCTCAGGGTCCGGAAACGCCATATATTTT
many TRBJ2-7 TRBV27 TRBD2 CASSLNAGAGPYEQYF TGTGCCAGCAGTTTAAATGCGGGAGCGGGACCCTACGAGCAGTACTTC
few TRBJ2-2 TRBV4-3 TRBD1 CASSLSTGGSNTGELFF TGCGCCAGCAGCCTATCAACAGGGGGCAGCAACACCGGGGAGCTGTTTTTT
many TRBJ1-4 TRBV20-1 NA CSARPGGPDTIWDNEKLFF TGCAGTGCTAGACCCGGGGGACCCGACACCATCTGGGATAATGAAAAACTGTTTTTT
many TRBJ2-3 TRBV18 NA CASSPMPAHTDTQYF TGTGCCAGCTCACCAATGCCGGCCCACACAGATACGCAGTATTTT
many TRBJ2-5 TRBV10-2 TRBD2 CASSELLAGGPGETQYF TGCGCCAGCAGTGAGTTACTTGCGGGGGGGCCCGGAGAGACCCAGTACTTC
many TRBJ2-6 TRBV28 TRBD1 CASSYRGEANVLTF TGTGCCAGCAGTTACAGGGGGGAGGCCAACGTCCTGACTTTC
few TRBJ2-7 TRBV9 NA CASSPGTHHEQYF TGTGCCAGCAGCCCCGGCACCCACCACGAGCAGTACTTC
NA TRBJ1-6 TRBV7-9 NA CASSLEANGGSPLHF TGTGCCAGCAGCTTAGAGGCAAACGGGGGTTCACCCCTCCACTTT
few TRBJ2-2 TRBV27 TRBD1 CASSPRTGFGAGELFF TGTGCCAGCAGTCCCCGGACAGGGTTTGGAGCCGGGGAGCTGTTTTTT
many TRBJ2-3 TRBV7-9 NA CASSLAEHRGETDTQYF TGTGCCAGCAGCTTAGCGGAACATAGGGGTGAGACAGATACGCAGTATTTT
many TRBJ2-7 TRBV20-1 TRBD1 CSARDGTGSEQYF TGCAGTGCTAGAGATGGGACAGGGTCCGAGCAGTACTTC
few TRBJ2-7 TRBV27 NA CASRPSPGYEQYF TGTGCCAGCAGACCCTCTCCGGGGTACGAGCAGTACTTC
few TRBJ2-3 TRBV12-3/TRBV12-4 NA CASSLAGVPDTQYF TGTGCCAGCAGTTTAGCGGGGGTTCCGGATACGCAGTATTTT
few TRBJ2-3 TRBV5-4 TRBD2 CASSLAERGVTDTQYF TGTGCCAGCAGCTTGGCTGAGCGGGGGGTCACAGATACGCAGTATTTT